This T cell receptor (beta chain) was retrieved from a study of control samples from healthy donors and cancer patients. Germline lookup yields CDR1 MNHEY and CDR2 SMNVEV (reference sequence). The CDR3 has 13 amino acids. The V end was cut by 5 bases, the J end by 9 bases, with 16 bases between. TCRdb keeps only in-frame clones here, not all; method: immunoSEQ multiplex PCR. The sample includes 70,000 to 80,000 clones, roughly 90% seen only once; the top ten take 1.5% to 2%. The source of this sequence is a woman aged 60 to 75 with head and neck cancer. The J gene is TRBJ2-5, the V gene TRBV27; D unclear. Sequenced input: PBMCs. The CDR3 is CASSPSGPPPQYF. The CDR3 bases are TGTGCCAGCAGTCCATCCGGGCCACCCCCCCAGTACTTC.